These T cell receptor beta chains were read from a single sample in a study of T cells in Graves' hyperthyroidism and ophthalmopathy. TCRdb processed the multiplex PCR reads anew with MiXCR; each CDR3 protein has one entry. The sample lists hundreds of thousands of distinct CDR3 sequences; about 14% were seen once. The sequencing input was blood. These receptors all stem from a man in his late teens or twenties with Graves' ophthalmopathy. CDR3s include the opening cysteine and the closing phenylalanine or tryptophan. The D gene is left open where the match is weak. Expanded clones are given a class, and other clones once, few, many or no size at all.

v_gene: TRBV5-1
j_gene: TRBJ1-5
d_gene: .
abundance: many
CDR3nt: TGCGCCAGCAAGCCGGACAGCAGCAATCAGCCCCAGCATTTT
CDR3aa: CASKPDSSNQPQHF

v_gene: TRBV12-3/TRBV12-4
j_gene: TRBJ2-6
d_gene: TRBD1
abundance: few
CDR3nt: TGTGCCAGCAGCCCACCGACAGGGGCCTCTGGGGCCAACGTCCTGACTTTC
CDR3aa: CASSPPTGASGANVLTF

v_gene: TRBV30
j_gene: TRBJ1-1
d_gene: TRBD1
abundance: .
CDR3nt: TGTGCCTGGAGTTTTGACAGGGAGGATACTGAAGCTTTCTTT
CDR3aa: CAWSFDREDTEAFF

v_gene: TRBV30
j_gene: TRBJ1-2
d_gene: .
abundance: many
CDR3nt: TGTGCCTGGAGTGTGAATCAATATTATGGCTACACCTTC
CDR3aa: CAWSVNQYYGYTF

v_gene: TRBV28
j_gene: TRBJ1-2
d_gene: .
abundance: few
CDR3nt: TGTGCCAGCAGTTCTAATGTGAACAGGGATGCTAACTATGGCTACACCTTC
CDR3aa: CASSSNVNRDANYGYTF

v_gene: TRBV19
j_gene: TRBJ2-7
d_gene: .
abundance: .
CDR3nt: TGTGCCAGTAATCCGGGACACCTGAGCTCCTACGAGCAGTACTTC
CDR3aa: CASNPGHLSSYEQYF

v_gene: TRBV7-6
j_gene: TRBJ1-4
d_gene: TRBD1
abundance: many
CDR3nt: TGTGCCAGCAGCGTAGGGGGCGCCGGTGAAAAACTGTTTTTT
CDR3aa: CASSVGGAGEKLFF

v_gene: TRBV6-1
j_gene: TRBJ2-1
d_gene: .
abundance: many
CDR3nt: TGTGCCAGCAGTTCCTCACAGGGAAACTACAATGAGCAGTTCTTC
CDR3aa: CASSSSQGNYNEQFF

v_gene: TRBV7-9
j_gene: TRBJ2-3
d_gene: TRBD2
abundance: many
CDR3nt: TGTGCCAGCAGCTTAATGCTAGCGGGAGGGACGGATACGCAGTATTTT
CDR3aa: CASSLMLAGGTDTQYF

v_gene: TRBV6-5
j_gene: TRBJ2-5
d_gene: .
abundance: many
CDR3nt: TGTGCCAGCAGTTACTCGAGGGGGGGCAAAAAGACCCAGTACTTC
CDR3aa: CASSYSRGGKKTQYF

v_gene: TRBV4-1
j_gene: TRBJ1-2
d_gene: .
abundance: few
CDR3nt: TGCGCCAGCAGCCAAGATCCACAGGGAGATGGCTACACCTTC
CDR3aa: CASSQDPQGDGYTF

v_gene: TRBV20-1
j_gene: TRBJ2-1
d_gene: TRBD2
abundance: many
CDR3nt: TGCAGTGCTAGAGATAGGCAGCGGGAGGGGTACAATGAGCAGTTCTTC
CDR3aa: CSARDRQREGYNEQFF

v_gene: TRBV20-1
j_gene: TRBJ2-2
d_gene: .
abundance: many
CDR3nt: TGCAGTGCCTTCGTCGCGGGCGGGGACACCGGGGAGCTGTTTTTT
CDR3aa: CSAFVAGGDTGELFF

v_gene: TRBV7-2
j_gene: TRBJ2-1
d_gene: .
abundance: many
CDR3nt: TGTGCCAGCAGCTTAGCGCGCGTTGAGCAGTTCTTC
CDR3aa: CASSLARVEQFF

v_gene: TRBV4-2
j_gene: TRBJ1-2
d_gene: .
abundance: many
CDR3nt: TGTGCCAGCAGCCAAGACCTCGCCTTTTATGGCTACACCTTC
CDR3aa: CASSQDLAFYGYTF

v_gene: TRBV7-2
j_gene: TRBJ2-6
d_gene: TRBD1
abundance: many
CDR3nt: TGTGCCAGCACCTCAAAGGGACAGTACTCTGGGGCCAACGTCCTGACTTTC
CDR3aa: CASTSKGQYSGANVLTF

v_gene: TRBV6-1
j_gene: TRBJ2-1
d_gene: TRBD1
abundance: many
CDR3nt: TGTGCCAGCACCTCGACAGGGGTGATAGGCAATGAGCAGTTCTTC
CDR3aa: CASTSTGVIGNEQFF

v_gene: TRBV6-5
j_gene: TRBJ1-6
d_gene: .
abundance: .
CDR3nt: TGTGCCAGCAGTTACGGACAGAATAATTCACCCCTCCACTTT
CDR3aa: CASSYGQNNSPLHF

v_gene: TRBV29-1
j_gene: TRBJ2-5
d_gene: .
abundance: many
CDR3nt: TGCAGCGTACCGGTCTGGGACCACCAAGAGACCCAGTACTTC
CDR3aa: CSVPVWDHQETQYF